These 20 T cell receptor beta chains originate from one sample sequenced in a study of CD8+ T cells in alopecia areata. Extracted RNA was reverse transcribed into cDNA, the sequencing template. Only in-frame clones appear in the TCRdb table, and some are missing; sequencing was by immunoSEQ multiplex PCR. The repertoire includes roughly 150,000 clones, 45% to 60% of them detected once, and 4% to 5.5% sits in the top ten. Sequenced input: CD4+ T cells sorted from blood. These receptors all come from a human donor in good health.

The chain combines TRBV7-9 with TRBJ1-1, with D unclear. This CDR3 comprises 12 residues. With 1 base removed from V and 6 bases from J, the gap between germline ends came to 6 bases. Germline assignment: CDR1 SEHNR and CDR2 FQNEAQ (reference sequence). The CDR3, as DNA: TGTGCCAGCAGCTTAGTGGCAGCTGAAGCTTTCTTT. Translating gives CASSLVAAEAFF.

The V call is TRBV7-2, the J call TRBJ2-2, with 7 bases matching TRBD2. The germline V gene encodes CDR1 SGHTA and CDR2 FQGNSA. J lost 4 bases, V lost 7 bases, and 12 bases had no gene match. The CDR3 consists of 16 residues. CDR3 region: CASTPGWWEGTGELFF. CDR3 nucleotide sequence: TGTGCCAGCACCCCCGGGTGGTGGGAGGGCACCGGGGAGCTGTTTTTT.

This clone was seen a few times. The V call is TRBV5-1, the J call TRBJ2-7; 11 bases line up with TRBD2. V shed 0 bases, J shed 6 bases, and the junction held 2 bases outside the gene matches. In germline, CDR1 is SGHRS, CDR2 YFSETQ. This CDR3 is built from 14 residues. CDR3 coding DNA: TGCGCCAGCAGCTTGGTAGCGGGAGGGCTCGAGCAGTACTTC. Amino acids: CASSLVAGGLEQYF.

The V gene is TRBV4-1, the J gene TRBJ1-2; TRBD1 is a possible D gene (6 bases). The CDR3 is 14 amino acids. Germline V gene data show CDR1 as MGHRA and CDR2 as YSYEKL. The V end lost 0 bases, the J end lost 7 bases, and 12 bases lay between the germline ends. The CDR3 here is CASSQDRQAGGYTF. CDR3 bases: TGCGCCAGCAGCCAAGATCGACAGGCTGGTGGCTACACCTTC.

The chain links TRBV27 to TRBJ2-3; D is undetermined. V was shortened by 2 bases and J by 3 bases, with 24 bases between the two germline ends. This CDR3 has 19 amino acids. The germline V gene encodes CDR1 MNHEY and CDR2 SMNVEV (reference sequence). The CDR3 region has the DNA TGTGCCAGCAGTTTAGTGGGCTCGCGTTCGGCACCTCAAACAGATACGCAGTATTTT. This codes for CASSLVGSRSAPQTDTQYF.

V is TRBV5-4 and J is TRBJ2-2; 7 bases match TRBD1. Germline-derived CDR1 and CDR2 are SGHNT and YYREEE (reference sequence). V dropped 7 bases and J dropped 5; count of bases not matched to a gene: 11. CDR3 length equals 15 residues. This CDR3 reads CASSDRQGGTGELFF. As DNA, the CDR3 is TGTGCCAGCTCCGACCGACAGGGCGGAACCGGGGAGCTGTTTTTT. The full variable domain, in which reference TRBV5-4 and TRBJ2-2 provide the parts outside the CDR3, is ETGVTQSPTHLIKTRGQQVTLRCSSQSGHNTVSWYQQALGQGPQFIFQYYREEENGRGNFPPRFSGLQFPNYSSELNVNALELDDSALYLCASSDRQGGTGELFFGEGSRLTVL.

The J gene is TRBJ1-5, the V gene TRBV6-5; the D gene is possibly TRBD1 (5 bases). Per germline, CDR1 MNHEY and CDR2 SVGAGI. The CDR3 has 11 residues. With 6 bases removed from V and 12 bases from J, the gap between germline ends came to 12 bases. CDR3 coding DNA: TGTGCCAGCAGCCAAGGGACGGTCCAGCATTTT. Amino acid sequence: CASSQGTVQHF.

As DNA, the CDR3 is TGCGCCAGCAGCTTGGACACAGGGTACGGCTTGGGAAACACCATATATTTT. Protein product: CASSLDTGYGLGNTIYF. The chain has TRBV5-1 and TRBJ1-3; a weak D match, TRBD1 (6 bases). In germline, CDR1 is SGHRS, CDR2 YFSETQ. The ends were cut back, 0 bases at V and 4 bases at J, with 17 bases in the middle. This CDR3 spans 17 amino acids.

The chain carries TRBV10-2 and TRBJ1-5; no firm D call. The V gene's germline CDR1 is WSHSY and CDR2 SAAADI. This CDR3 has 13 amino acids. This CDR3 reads CSSTPGSNQPQHF. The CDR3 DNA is TGCTCTTCCACCCCGGGAAGCAATCAGCCCCAGCATTTT.

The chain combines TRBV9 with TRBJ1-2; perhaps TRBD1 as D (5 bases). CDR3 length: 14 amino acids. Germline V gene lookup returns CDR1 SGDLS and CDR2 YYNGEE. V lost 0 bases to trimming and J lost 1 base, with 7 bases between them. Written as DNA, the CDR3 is TGTGCCAGCAGCGTAGAGGGGTTTAACTATGGCTACACCTTC. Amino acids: CASSVEGFNYGYTF.

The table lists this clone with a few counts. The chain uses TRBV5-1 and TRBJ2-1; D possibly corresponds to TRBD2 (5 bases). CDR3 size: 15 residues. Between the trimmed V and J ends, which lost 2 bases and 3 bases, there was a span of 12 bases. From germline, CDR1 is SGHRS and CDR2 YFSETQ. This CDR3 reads CASSFEGAFYNEQFF. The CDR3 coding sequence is TGCGCCAGCAGCTTTGAGGGAGCATTCTACAATGAGCAGTTCTTC.

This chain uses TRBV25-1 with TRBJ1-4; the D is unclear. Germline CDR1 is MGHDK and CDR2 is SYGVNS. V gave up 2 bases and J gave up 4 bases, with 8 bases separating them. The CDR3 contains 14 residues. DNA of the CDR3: TGTGCCAGCAGTGAAGGAGGTCTTAATGAAAAACTGTTTTTT. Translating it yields CASSEGGLNEKLFF.

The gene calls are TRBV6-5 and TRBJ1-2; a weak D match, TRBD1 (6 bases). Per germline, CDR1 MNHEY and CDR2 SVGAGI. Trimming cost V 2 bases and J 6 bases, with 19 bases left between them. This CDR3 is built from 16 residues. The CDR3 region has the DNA TGTGCCAGCAGTTACAGTGCAACAGGGAAGTTAAATGGCTACACCTTC. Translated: CASSYSATGKLNGYTF.

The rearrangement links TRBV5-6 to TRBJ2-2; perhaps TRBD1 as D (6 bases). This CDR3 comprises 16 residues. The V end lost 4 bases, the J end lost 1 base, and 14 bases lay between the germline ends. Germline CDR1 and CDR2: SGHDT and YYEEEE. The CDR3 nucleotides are TGTGCCAGCAGCCCCGACTTGGGACAGAACACCGGGGAGCTGTTTTTT. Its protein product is CASSPDLGQNTGELFF.

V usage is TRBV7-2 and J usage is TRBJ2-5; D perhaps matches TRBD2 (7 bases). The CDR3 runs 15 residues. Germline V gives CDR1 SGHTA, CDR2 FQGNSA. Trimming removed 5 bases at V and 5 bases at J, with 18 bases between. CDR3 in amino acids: CASSQDGGRWETQYF. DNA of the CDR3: TGTGCCAGCAGCCAGGACGGGGGGCGATGGGAGACCCAGTACTTC.

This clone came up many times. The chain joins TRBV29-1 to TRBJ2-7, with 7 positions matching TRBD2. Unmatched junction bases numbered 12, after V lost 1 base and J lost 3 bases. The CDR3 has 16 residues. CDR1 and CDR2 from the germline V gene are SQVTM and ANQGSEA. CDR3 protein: CSVEAHARGGSYEQYF. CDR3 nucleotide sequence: TGCAGCGTTGAAGCCCACGCCCGCGGGGGTAGCTACGAGCAGTACTTC.

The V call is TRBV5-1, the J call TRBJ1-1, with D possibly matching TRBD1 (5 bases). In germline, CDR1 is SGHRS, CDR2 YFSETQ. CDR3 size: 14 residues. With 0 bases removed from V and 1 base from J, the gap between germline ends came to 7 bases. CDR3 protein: CASSLGGWNTEAFF. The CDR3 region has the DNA TGCGCCAGCAGCTTGGGGGGCTGGAACACTGAAGCTTTCTTT. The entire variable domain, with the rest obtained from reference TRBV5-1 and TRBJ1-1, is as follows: KAGVTQTPRYLIKTRGQQVTLSCSPISGHRSVSWYQQTPGQGLQFLFEYFSETQRNKGNFPGRFSGRQFSNSRSEMNVSTLELGDSALYLCASSLGGWNTEAFFGQGTRLTVV.

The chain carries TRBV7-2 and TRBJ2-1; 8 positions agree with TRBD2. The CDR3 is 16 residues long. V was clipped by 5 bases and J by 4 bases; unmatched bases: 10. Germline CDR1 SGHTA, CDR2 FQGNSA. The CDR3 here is CASSGFSGSGYNEQFF. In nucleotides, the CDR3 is TGTGCCAGCAGCGGGTTCAGCGGGAGTGGATACAATGAGCAGTTCTTC.

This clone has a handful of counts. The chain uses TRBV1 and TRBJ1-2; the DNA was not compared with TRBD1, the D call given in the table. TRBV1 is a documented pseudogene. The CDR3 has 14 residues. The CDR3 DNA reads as TGCACCAGGGCCGGACAGACCGAAGACTATGGCTACACCTTC. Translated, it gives CTRAGQTEDYGYTF.

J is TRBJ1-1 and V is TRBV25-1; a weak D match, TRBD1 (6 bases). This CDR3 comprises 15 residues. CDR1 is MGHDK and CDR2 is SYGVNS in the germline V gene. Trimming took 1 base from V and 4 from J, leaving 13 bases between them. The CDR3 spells CASSEFGRGFTEAFF. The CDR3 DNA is TGTGCCAGCAGTGAATTTGGCAGGGGATTCACTGAAGCTTTCTTT.